Below, 20 T cell receptor beta chains from the same sample are listed, as sequenced in a study of T-cell reconstitution after alpha-beta-depleted transplantation in children (TCRdb year 2016). Library preparation used PCR. The listed sequencing device is Illumina HiSeq 2500. Molecular barcoding was employed in the preparation of TCR libraries, with unique molecular identifiers being used to normalize TCRbeta repertoire quantification. The public reads were run again by TCRdb, first through fastp at Q25 and then through MiXCR, and only productive beta chains were kept. Identical CDR3 protein sequences are pooled into one entry, listed with their most common genes and DNA. The sample table shows approximately 490,000 distinct CDR3 sequences, and 9.5% to 15% are seen once. Approximately 5.4% of the sample comes from the top ten. Here the sequenced sample was PBMCs from the stem cell graft donor, taken from the stem cell graft. These receptors all stem from a human donor who donated a stem cell graft to a child with combined immunodeficiency.

The chain combines TRBV9 with TRBJ2-3; D unclear. CDR3 size: 15 residues. The V and J ends lost 3 bases and 4 bases respectively, with 15 bases between them. Per germline, CDR1 SGDLS and CDR2 YYNGEE. DNA of the CDR3: TGTGCCAGCAGCGCTTTAGACATTTTGCCAGATACGCAGTATTTT. This sequence encodes CASSALDILPDTQYF.

This clonotype occurred once. This sequence joins TRBV4-2 and TRBJ2-7; TRBD1 aligns across 7 bases. The CDR3 length is 16 residues. V dropped 1 base and J dropped 2; count of bases not matched to a gene: 8. In germline, CDR1 is LGHNA, CDR2 YNFKEQ. CDR3 sequence (DNA): TGTGCCAGCAGCCAAGGACACCGGGACAGAGCCTACGAGCAGTACTTC. Translating gives CASSQGHRDRAYEQYF.

DNA of the CDR3: TGTGCCAGCAGCGTAAGGGGGTTGGACTATGGCTACACCTTC. Its protein product is CASSVRGLDYGYTF. The chain joins TRBV9 to TRBJ1-2; a weak D match, TRBD1 (6 bases). V lost 1 base and J lost 3, with 10 bases in between. In germline, CDR1 is SGDLS, CDR2 YYNGEE. This CDR3 has 14 residues.

This clonotype was recorded a few times. The chain links TRBV20-1 to TRBJ2-7; 8 bases are shared with TRBD1. This CDR3 region has 14 residues. Trimming at V came to 3 bases and at J to 0 bases, leaving 4 bases not matched to a gene. Germline CDR1 and CDR2: DFQATT and SNEGSKA (reference sequence). The CDR3 bases are TGCAGTGCTAGCGACAGGGGTTACTCCTACGAGCAGTACTTC. It yields the protein CSASDRGYSYEQYF.

For the CDR3, the DNA is TGTGCCAGCAGCCAAGGAGCGGGCCTTGAAAAACTGTTTTTT. This gives the protein CASSQGAGLEKLFF. V usage is TRBV4-2 and J usage is TRBJ1-4; D remains ambiguous. Trimming stripped 1 base from V and 7 bases from J, with 10 bases between. In germline, CDR1 is LGHNA, CDR2 YNFKEQ. The CDR3 covers 14 residues.

Regarding this clonotype: One junction end disagrees with the germline gene, perhaps due to a read error. The chain links TRBV5-1 to TRBJ2-7; TRBD2 agrees at 7 bases. CDR3 length: 15 residues. Germline loops: CDR1 SGHRS, CDR2 YFSETQ. The CDR3 here is CAGSLGGILYYEQYF. Here the CDR3 DNA reads TGCGCCGGCAGCTTGGGGGGGATACTTTACTACGAGCAGTACTTC.

Ten or more counts support this clonotype. The chain employs TRBV24-1 and TRBJ2-1; D unresolved. The CDR3 contains 16 residues. Germline CDR1 is KGHDR and CDR2 is SFDVKD. V dropped 3 bases and J dropped 1 base, with 12 bases sitting between them. Written as DNA, the CDR3 is TGTGCCACCAGTGATCCTGGGAAGGTGTCCTACAATGAGCAGTTCTTC. The encoded protein is CATSDPGKVSYNEQFF.

Many counts were recorded for this clonotype. The chain combines TRBV5-5 with TRBJ2-3, with D tentatively TRBD1 (5 bases). The CDR3 runs 17 residues. V lost 3 bases, J lost 1 base, and 18 bases lay in between. The germline gives CDR1 SGHKS, CDR2 YYEKEE (reference sequence). CDR3 region: CASSSPGWEGGTDTQYF. Here the CDR3 DNA reads TGTGCCAGCAGCTCCCCCGGCTGGGAAGGGGGCACAGATACGCAGTATTTT. The variable domain in full, with the rest retrieved from reference TRBV5-5 and TRBJ2-3, is DAGVTQSPTHLIKTRGQQVTLRCSPISGHKSVSWYQQVLGQGPQFIFQYYEKEERGRGNFPDRFSARQFPNYSSELNVNALLLGDSALYLCASSSPGWEGGTDTQYFGPGTRLTVL.

The DNA of the CDR3 is TGTGCCAGCCATCCACGAGGTCGGTCGAGCAATCAGCCCCAGCATTTT. It specifies CASHPRGRSSNQPQHF. The rearrangement uses TRBV2 and TRBJ1-5; D is unresolved. The CDR3 runs 16 residues. The V and J ends lost 8 bases and 1 base respectively, with 18 bases between them. CDR1 and CDR2 (germline): SNHLY, FYNNEI.

This clonotype was observed many times. The genes are TRBV28 and TRBJ1-1; D uncertain. The germline V gene encodes CDR1 MDHEN and CDR2 SYDVKM. The CDR3 length is 14 residues. V lost 2 bases, J lost 0 bases, and 7 bases lay in between. The CDR3, as DNA: TGTGCCAGCAGTTTAGTGACGTTGAACACTGAAGCTTTCTTT. The encoded protein is CASSLVTLNTEAFF.

The V and J genes are TRBV29-1 and TRBJ1-1; the D gene is possibly TRBD1 (6 bases). There are 12 residues in the CDR3. The V gene lost 6 bases and the J gene lost 5 bases, with 13 bases spanning the gap. The germline CDR1 and CDR2 sequences are SQVTM and ANQGSEA. This CDR3 is CSVGQQGTEAFF. The DNA of the CDR3 is TGCAGCGTGGGCCAACAGGGAACTGAAGCTTTCTTT. Based on the CDR3 plus reference TRBV29-1 and TRBJ1-1, the full variable domain is SAVISQKPSRDICQRGTSLTIQCQVDSQVTMMFWYRQQPGQSLTLIATANQGSEATYESGFVIDKFPISRPNLTFSTLTVSNMSPEDSSIYLCSVGQQGTEAFFGQGTRLTVV.

The chain links TRBV29-1 to TRBJ2-7; 7 nucleotides agree with TRBD2. This CDR3 region has 12 residues. J gave up 2 bases and V 7 bases, and 5 bases lay outside the gene matches. Germline CDR1 SQVTM, CDR2 ANQGSEA. CDR3 DNA sequence: TGCAGCGGTGGGGAGGGAGCCTACGAGCAGTACTTC. The encoded protein is CSGGEGAYEQYF.

In its sample, this clonotype was seen a few times. The chain combines TRBV7-9 with TRBJ1-2, with TRBD1 matching 9 bases. After removal of 6 bases from V and 2 bases from J, the junction contained 7 bases not matched to a gene. The CDR3 consists of 15 residues. CDR1 and CDR2 (germline): SEHNR, FQNEAQ (reference sequence). The CDR3 DNA sequence: TGTGCCAGCAGTTATACCGGGACAGGGAACTATGGCTACACCTTC. It is translated as CASSYTGTGNYGYTF. The full variable domain, completed using reference TRBV7-9 and TRBJ1-2, is DTGVSQNPRHKITKRGQNVTFRCDPISEHNRLYWYRQTLGQGPEFLTYFQNEAQLEKSRLLSDRFSAERPKGSFSTLEIQRTEQGDSAMYLCASSYTGTGNYGYTFGSGTRLTVV.

This clonotype was counted between two and nine times. J is TRBJ2-4 and V is TRBV20-1; no clear D. The CDR3 is 15 residues long. The ends were cut back, 1 base at V and 3 bases at J, with 13 bases in the middle. Germline-derived CDR1 and CDR2 are DFQATT and SNEGSKA (reference sequence). The CDR3 sequence is CSARGGGRYKNIQYF. Here the CDR3 DNA reads TGCAGTGCTAGAGGAGGCGGCAGATACAAAAACATTCAGTACTTC.

Only a few counts were recorded for this clonotype. V and J are TRBV28 and TRBJ2-3, with D possibly matching TRBD2 (6 bases). CDR3 length: 14 residues. Trimming shortened V by 3 bases and J by 4 bases, and 11 bases separated the two germline ends. Germline V CDR1 and CDR2: MDHEN, SYDVKM. CDR3 residues: CASSFSGGADTQYF. CDR3 in DNA: TGTGCCAGCAGTTTCTCTGGAGGGGCAGATACGCAGTATTTT.

This clonotype showed up many times. The chain recombines TRBV20-1 with TRBJ2-3; D ambiguous. Trimming cost V 5 bases and J 4 bases, with 10 bases left between them. This CDR3 is 12 amino acids long. CDR1 DFQATT and CDR2 SNEGSKA come from the germline V gene (reference sequence). CDR3 loop: CSASKRADTQYF. In DNA, the CDR3 is TGCAGTGCTTCCAAAAGGGCAGATACGCAGTATTTT.

The chain carries TRBV18 and TRBJ2-5; the D gene is possibly TRBD1 (6 bases). Looked up from germline, CDR1 is KGHSH and CDR2 is LQKENI. This CDR3 is 14 amino acids long. V was cut by 6 bases and J by 2 bases, with 13 bases left in between. CDR3 loop: CASSFAGQQETQYF. DNA of the CDR3: TGTGCCAGCTCGTTTGCAGGACAGCAAGAGACCCAGTACTTC.

The chain couples TRBV29-1 to TRBJ2-3; D might be TRBD1 (5 bases). Germline assignment: CDR1 SQVTM and CDR2 ANQGSEA. The length of the CDR3 is 13 residues. The V end lost 6 bases, the J end lost 2 bases, and 12 bases lay between the germline ends. DNA of the CDR3: TGCAGCGTACCCTGGGGCAACACAGATACGCAGTATTTT. Residues: CSVPWGNTDTQYF.

This clonotype occurred a few times. The rearrangement links TRBV9 to TRBJ2-7, with unresolved D. The CDR3 totals 13 residues. Germline-derived CDR1 and CDR2 are SGDLS and YYNGEE. V dropped 0 bases and J dropped 4 bases, with 8 bases sitting between them. The CDR3 sequence is CASSVASDYEQYF. The CDR3 region has the DNA TGTGCCAGCAGCGTAGCGTCGGATTACGAGCAGTACTTC.

In its sample, this clonotype was seen a few times. The gene calls are TRBV6-5 and TRBJ1-6, with D uncertain. Deletions cut 8 bases from V and 0 bases from J, with 8 bases between. Germline loops: CDR1 MNHEY, CDR2 SVGAGI. The CDR3 is made up of 14 amino acids. The CDR3 DNA reads TGTGCCAGCTCGGGGAGCTCCTATAATTCACCCCTCCACTTT. It is translated as CASSGSSYNSPLHF.